The rows below give T cell receptor beta chains drawn from one sample of a study of cytomegalovirus exposure and HLA in healthy donors. Data came from immunoSEQ multiplex PCR; TCRdb stores just in-frame clones and leaves some out. Altogether approximately 210,000 clones are present, 87% being singletons, with the ten largest covering over 1%. Sequenced: PBMCs. These receptors were collected from a man aged 30 to 39 in good health and CMV-seronegative. The conserved cysteine and the conserved F or W are not part of the CDR3 here. D genes are given only for firm matches.

j_call d_call v_call cdr3_aa
TRBJ2-2 TRBD2 TRBV19 ASSIAGGTGELF
TRBJ2-1 NA TRBV5-4 ASSRATDRQYNEQF
TRBJ2-2 NA TRBV29-1 SVGGQANTGELF
TRBJ2-7 NA TRBV7-9 ASSNRELSYEQY
TRBJ1-5 NA TRBV27 ASSHSSNQPQH
TRBJ1-1 NA TRBV2 ASRSRGSTLVLNTEAF
TRBJ2-7 TRBD1 TRBV28 ASTSGQGGYEQY
TRBJ1-2 TRBD1 TRBV6-1 AGSEGVRGAYT
TRBJ1-4 TRBD1 TRBV5-8 ASSFDRDEKLF
TRBJ2-6 NA TRBV28 ASSPPAGANVLT
TRBJ2-5 NA TRBV18 ASSYNQGNQETQY
TRBJ2-3 NA TRBV6-1 ASSARGITDTQY
TRBJ1-2 TRBD1 TRBV6-5 ASSQRTGRGYT
TRBJ2-7 NA TRBV6-5 ASSYKIQGTYEQY
TRBJ1-1 NA TRBV15 ATSRDRRGARTDTEAF
TRBJ2-7 NA TRBV30 AWSVGGYTYEQY
TRBJ1-1 TRBD1 TRBV7-2 TSSSGQGGVYTEAF
TRBJ1-6 NA TRBV5-1 ASSRDTYNSPLH
TRBJ1-2 TRBD1 TRBV7-9 ASSSGTAYGYT
TRBJ2-7 TRBD2 TRBV5-4 ASSSGLAGPISTYEQY
TRBJ2-1 TRBD2 TRBV14 ASSYTSGSSNEQF
TRBJ1-1 NA TRBV7-9 ASSIQGLKNTEAF
TRBJ2-3 TRBD1 TRBV19 ASTQGATDTQY
TRBJ2-6 NA TRBV7-9 ASSQIMANVLT
TRBJ1-3 NA TRBV6-5 ASGRVTGNTIY
TRBJ2-7 NA TRBV7-6 ASSPGHPLYEQY